The source of this T cell receptor (beta chain) is a study of cytomegalovirus exposure and HLA in healthy donors. The study drew the donors from its 120-subject validation cohort, separate from the 666-subject first cohort. CDR3 length: 15 residues. Germline CDR1 reads MNHNS; CDR2 reads SASEGT. V shed 9 bases and J 2 bases; nucleotides not matched to a gene: 9. Sequencing used immunoSEQ multiplex PCR; TCRdb keeps in-frame clones, though not all of them. The table lists about 110,000 clones, more than 90% of them singletons. Sequencing was performed on PBMCs. The rearrangement joins TRBV6-1 to TRBJ2-3; TRBD1 aligns across 9 bases. This clonotype was obtained from a woman between 18 and 29 years old in good health and CMV-seronegative. In DNA, the CDR3 is TGTGCCAGTCTCAGGACAGGGGCATACACAGATACGCAGTATTTT. Translated, it gives CASLRTGAYTDTQYF.